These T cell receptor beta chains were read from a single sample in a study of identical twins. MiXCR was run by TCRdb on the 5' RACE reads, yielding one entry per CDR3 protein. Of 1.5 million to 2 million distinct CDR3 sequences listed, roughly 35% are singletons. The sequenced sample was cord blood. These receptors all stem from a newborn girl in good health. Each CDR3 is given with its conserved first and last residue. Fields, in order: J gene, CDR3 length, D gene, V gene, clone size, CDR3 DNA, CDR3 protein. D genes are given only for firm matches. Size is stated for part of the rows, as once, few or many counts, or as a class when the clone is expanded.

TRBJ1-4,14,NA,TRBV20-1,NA,TGCAGTGCTGCAGAGCCCGGGGGAGGTGAAAAACTGTTTTTT,CSAAEPGGGEKLFF
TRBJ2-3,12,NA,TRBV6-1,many,TGTGCCAGCAGTGAAGCAGCAGATACGCAGTATTTT,CASSEAADTQYF
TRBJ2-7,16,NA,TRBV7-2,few,TGTGCCAGCAGCTTAGGGCGACTTAGCTCCTACAATGAGCAGTACTTC,CASSLGRLSSYNEQYF
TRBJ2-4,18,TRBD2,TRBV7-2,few,TGTGCCAGCAGCTTGGTATCCGCGGGGGTCCTAGCCAAAAACATTCAGTACTTC,CASSLVSAGVLAKNIQYF
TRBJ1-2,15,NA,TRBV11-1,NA,TGTGCCAGCAGCCCCGGGGACACCTTCAACTATGGCTACACCTTC,CASSPGDTFNYGYTF
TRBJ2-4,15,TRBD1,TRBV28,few,TGTGCCAGCAGTCCCCGACAGGGATTGGAAAACATTCAGTACTTC,CASSPRQGLENIQYF
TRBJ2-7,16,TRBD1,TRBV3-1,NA,TGTGCCAGCAGCTCCCTGTGGGGACAGGGGCCTAATGAGCAGTACTTC,CASSSLWGQGPNEQYF
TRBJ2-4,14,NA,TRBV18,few,TGTGCCAGCTCACCGCAGACCAGGGCGAACATTCAGTACTTC,CASSPQTRANIQYF
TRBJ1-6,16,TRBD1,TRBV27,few,TGTGCCAGCAGTTCTCAACAGGGGGCTTATAATTCACCCCTCCACTTT,CASSSQQGAYNSPLHF
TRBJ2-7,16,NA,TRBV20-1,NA,TGCAGTGCTAGAAAATGGCAGGGGGGGAAAACCTACGGGCAGTACTTC,CSARKWQGGKTYGQYF
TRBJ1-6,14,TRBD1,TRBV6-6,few,TGTGCCAGCAGGGCCGACAGGGGTCATTCACCCCTCCACTTT,CASRADRGHSPLHF
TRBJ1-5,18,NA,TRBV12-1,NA,TGTGCCAGCAGCAAGCCCCGGCCAACCGGGACAGGCCATCAGCCCCAGCATTTT,CASSKPRPTGTGHQPQHF
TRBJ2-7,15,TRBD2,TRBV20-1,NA,TGCAGTGCTAGAGATCCTCTAGCGGAGCTATACGAGCAGTACTTC,CSARDPLAELYEQYF
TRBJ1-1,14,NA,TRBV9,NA,TGTGCCAGCAGCGTAAGGGGTAAGAACACTGAAGCTTTCTTT,CASSVRGKNTEAFF